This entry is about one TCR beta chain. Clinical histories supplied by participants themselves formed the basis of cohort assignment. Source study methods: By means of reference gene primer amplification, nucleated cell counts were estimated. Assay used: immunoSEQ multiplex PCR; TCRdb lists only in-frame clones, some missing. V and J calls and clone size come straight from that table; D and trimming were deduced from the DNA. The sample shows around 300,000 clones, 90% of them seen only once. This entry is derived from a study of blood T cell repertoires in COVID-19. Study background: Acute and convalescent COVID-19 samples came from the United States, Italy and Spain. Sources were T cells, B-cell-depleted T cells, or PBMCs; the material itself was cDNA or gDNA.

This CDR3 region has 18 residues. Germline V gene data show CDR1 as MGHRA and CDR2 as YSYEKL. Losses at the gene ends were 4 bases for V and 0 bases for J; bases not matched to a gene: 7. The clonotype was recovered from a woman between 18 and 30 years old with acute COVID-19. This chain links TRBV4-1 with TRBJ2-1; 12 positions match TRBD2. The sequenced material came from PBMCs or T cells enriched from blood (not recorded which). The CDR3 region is CASSLSTSGRSSYNEQFF. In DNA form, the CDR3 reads TGCGCCAGCAGCCTATCGACTAGCGGGAGATCCTCCTACAATGAGCAGTTCTTC.